Listed below are T cell receptor beta chains from one sample, sequenced in a study of CD8+CD57+ T cells in acquired aplastic anemia. TCRdb ran MiXCR on the reads and lists one entry per CDR3 protein. The repertoire holds hundreds of thousands of distinct CDR3 sequences, with approximately 57% as singletons. Sequenced input: sorted CD4+, CD8+, or CD8+CD57+ T cells (not recorded which) from PBMCs. These receptors were collected from a human donor with severe aplastic anemia or a healthy control (not recorded which). CDR3s include the opening cysteine and the closing phenylalanine or tryptophan. D genes are given only for firm matches. Clone size is not always given. Where it is, it says once, few, many or a class for expanded clones.

V	D	size	J	CDR3	DNA
TRBV7-9	-	-	TRBJ1-6	CASRTPRGRNSPLHF	TGTGCCAGCAGGACCCCCAGGGGTAGGAATTCACCCCTCCACTTT
TRBV7-2	TRBD1	once	TRBJ1-2	CASSQELRTGDNYGYTF	TGCGCCAGCAGCCAAGAACTAAGGACAGGGGATAACTATGGCTACACCTTC
TRBV9	-	many	TRBJ1-6	CASSLGLEDNSPLHF	TGTGCCAGCAGCCTAGGGTTGGAAGATAATTCACCCCTCCACTTT
TRBV20-1	-	once	TRBJ2-7	CSGGAGVVGGQYF	TGCAGCGGAGGGGCAGGGGTAGTCGGGGGGCAGTACTTC
TRBV7-3	-	-	TRBJ2-7	CASSLGAGGSSYEQYF	TGTGCCAGCAGCTTGGGGGCCGGGGGGAGCTCCTACGAGCAGTACTTC
TRBV10-3	TRBD2	-	TRBJ2-7	CAISETSGGGFGEQYF	TGTGCCATCAGTGAGACTAGCGGGGGGGGTTTTGGCGAGCAGTACTTC
TRBV6-6	-	many	TRBJ2-6	CASSLKGPGAGANVLTF	TGTGCCAGCAGCCTTAAGGGCCCGGGGGCTGGGGCCAACGTCCTGACTTTC
TRBV29-1	TRBD2	few	TRBJ2-7	CSVETSGAYEQYF	TGCAGCGTTGAGACTAGCGGGGCCTACGAGCAGTACTTC
TRBV7-9	-	-	TRBJ2-2	CASSWPGHTNTGELFF	TGTGCCAGCAGCTGGCCGGGACACACGAACACCGGGGAGCTGTTTTTT
TRBV20-1	-	many	TRBJ1-2	CSARDRTQEDYNYGYTF	TGCAGTGCTAGAGATCGAACCCAGGAGGACTATAACTATGGCTACACCTTC
TRBV24-1	TRBD1	-	TRBJ2-3	CATSDLGQGPDTQYF	TGTGCCACCAGTGACCTGGGACAGGGGCCAGATACGCAGTATTTT
TRBV6-1	-	many	TRBJ2-3	CASSEARQDTQYF	TGTGCCAGCAGTGAGGCCCGGCAAGATACGCAGTATTTT
TRBV7-9	TRBD2	many	TRBJ2-3	CASSSALGGSTDTQYF	TGTGCCAGCAGCTCCGCCCTGGGGGGGAGCACAGATACGCAGTATTTT
TRBV10-2	TRBD2	-	TRBJ2-3	CASSEYGLAGGRSTDTQYF	TGCGCCAGCAGTGAGTATGGACTAGCGGGGGGGCGGAGCACAGATACGCAGTATTTT
TRBV20-1	TRBD2	few	TRBJ2-5	CSARRTSGQETQYF	TGCAGTGCTAGGCGGACTAGCGGGCAAGAGACCCAGTACTTC
TRBV15	TRBD1	-	TRBJ1-2	CATSRTGIGGYTF	TGTGCCACCAGCCGGACAGGGATTGGTGGCTACACCTTC
TRBV2	TRBD2	-	TRBJ2-3	CASRRTSGSSTDTQYF	TGTGCCAGCAGGAGGACTAGCGGGAGTTCAACAGATACGCAGTATTTT
TRBV24-1	-	many	TRBJ2-2	CATSEGENTGELFF	TGTGCCACCAGTGAAGGAGAGAACACCGGGGAGCTGTTTTTT
TRBV15	-	few	TRBJ1-5	CATSGDRQQPQHF	TGTGCCACCAGTGGGGACCGCCAACAGCCCCAGCATTTT
TRBV5-6	TRBD1	-	TRBJ2-1	CASSRQGGRYNEQFF	TGTGCCAGCAGCCGACAGGGGGGGAGATACAATGAGCAGTTCTTC
TRBV20-1	TRBD1	-	TRBJ2-7	CSAPTGTGPAGSYEQYF	TGCAGTGCCCCCACCGGGACAGGGCCCGCTGGCTCCTACGAGCAGTACTTC
TRBV20-1	-	-	TRBJ1-4	CSAVPDNANEKLFF	TGCAGTGCGGTCCCGGACAACGCTAATGAAAAACTGTTTTTT
TRBV6-5	-	once	TRBJ2-7	CASSYSPGHEQYF	TGTGCCAGTAGTTACTCTCCGGGACATGAGCAGTACTTC
TRBV6-1	-	once	TRBJ1-5	CASTVHLQETQHF	TGTGCCAGCACGGTGCACCTCCAAGAGACCCAGCATTTT